The following is a T cell receptor (beta chain) sequence with its context. Its antigen is not known. V lost 4 bases, J lost 0 bases, and 9 bases lay in between. Germline CDR1 reads MGHDK; CDR2 reads SYGVNS. The CDR3 runs 14 residues. These data originate in a study of T cell responses to AZD1222 COVID-19 vaccine. Regarding the study as a whole: Baseline serostatus was positive in only six AZD1222 recipients. Reports indicate that nearly half of spike-specific TCRs are directed at unmutated variant regions.

TCRdb's copy holds only in-frame clones and misses some; the assay was immunoSEQ multiplex PCR. The sample lists approximately 170,000 clones, approximately 86% occurring once. This TCR derives from an adult who received the AZD1222 COVID-19 vaccine. The V gene is TRBV25-1, the J gene TRBJ1-1; D is unclear. Here the sequenced sample was peripheral blood, taken 28 days after the second AZD1222 dose. The CDR3 DNA reads as TGTGCCAGCAGTGCGCGCTTTGTGAACACTGAAGCTTTCTTT. Its protein is CASSARFVNTEAFF.